These 11 T cell receptor beta chains originate from one sample sequenced in a study of CDR3 diversity in severe acne. TCRdb recomputed calls from the PCR reads with MiXCR, one row per CDR3 protein. The sample includes roughly 93,000 distinct CDR3 sequences, less than 65% of them seen just once. Sequenced material: blood. The receptors were gathered from a male donor with severe acne vulgaris.

The chain employs TRBV10-3 and TRBJ2-3; D uncertain. V lost 10 bases and J 2 bases, leaving 19 bases between the germline ends. The CDR3 spans 15 residues. Germline loops: CDR1 ENHRY, CDR2 SYGVKD. CDR3 loop: CASSPGVLVTDTQYF. CDR3 sequence (DNA): TGTGCCAGCAGCCCAGGCGTCCTAGTCACAGATACGCAGTATTTT.

This clonotype was seen a single time. The chain carries TRBV29-1 and TRBJ1-4; D is uncertain. CDR1 and CDR2 (germline): SQVTM, ANQGSEA. V was clipped by 7 bases and J by 6 bases, with 12 bases between them. The CDR3 is made up of 12 amino acids. The CDR3 protein is CSAVEPDEKLFF. The CDR3 bases are TGCAGCGCTGTAGAGCCGGATGAAAAACTGTTTTTT.

In this sample, this clonotype turned up a few times. The chain is built from TRBV11-2 and TRBJ2-3; 8 positions match TRBD2. V was clipped by 5 bases and J by 4 bases; unmatched bases: 17. The germline V gene encodes CDR1 SGHAT and CDR2 FQNNGV. The CDR3 totals 18 residues. The CDR3 DNA sequence: TGTGCCAGCAGCCCCTACCGAGCGGGAGCCCTAGCACCAGATACGCAGTATTTT. It encodes CASSPYRAGALAPDTQYF.

The rearrangement joins TRBV7-2 to TRBJ2-7; TRBD1 is a possible D gene (5 bases). Germline V CDR1 and CDR2: SGHTA, FQGNSA. This CDR3 has 14 amino acids. Between the trimmed V and J ends, which lost 4 bases and 0 bases, there was a span of 10 bases. CDR3 protein: CASSSMGPSYEQYF. The CDR3 DNA is TGTGCCAGCAGCTCTATGGGGCCCTCCTACGAGCAGTACTTC.

This clonotype has a count of ten or more. This chain uses TRBV4-1 with TRBJ1-2; 9 nucleotides match TRBD1. V lost 0 bases to trimming and J lost 7 bases; unmatched junction nucleotides: 6. Per the germline V gene, CDR1 is MGHRA and CDR2 is YSYEKL. CDR3 length: 15 amino acids. The CDR3 nucleotides are TGCGCCAGCAGCCAAGAAGGACAGGGGACGAGTGGCTACACCTTC. Translated, it gives CASSQEGQGTSGYTF.

The chain carries TRBV29-1 and TRBJ1-1, with D possibly being TRBD1 (5 bases). V was trimmed by 4 bases and J by 9 bases, leaving 12 bases between them. CDR3 length: 11 residues. Germline assignment: CDR1 SQVTM and CDR2 ANQGSEA. The CDR3 coding sequence is TGCAGCGTTGCGGCCCGGGGGAAAGCTTTCTTT. Translating it yields CSVAARGKAFF.

This clonotype was observed at least ten times. V is TRBV20-1 and J is TRBJ1-6; 9 nucleotides align to TRBD1. The CDR3 contains 16 residues. The V and J ends lost 4 bases and 9 bases, in that order; junction bases with no gene match: 13. The V gene's germline CDR1 is DFQATT and CDR2 SNEGSKA (reference sequence). The CDR3: CSANILGTGTGSPLHF. CDR3 in DNA: TGCAGTGCTAATATCTTGGGGACAGGGACAGGTTCACCCCTCCACTTT.

This clonotype was picked up many times. V and J are TRBV5-8 and TRBJ2-3; unclear D gene. The germline gives CDR1 SGHTS, CDR2 YDEGEE. V was trimmed by 0 bases and J by 0 bases, leaving 11 bases between them. The CDR3 contains 16 residues. CDR3 sequence: CASSLDWDESTDTQYF. As DNA, the CDR3 is TGTGCCAGCAGCTTGGACTGGGATGAAAGCACAGATACGCAGTATTTT.

This clonotype has only a few counts. The V and J genes are TRBV6-5 and TRBJ1-5; D possibly corresponds to TRBD1 (6 bases). Germline V gene data show CDR1 as MNHEY and CDR2 as SVGAGI. There are 15 residues in the CDR3. The V and J ends lost 5 bases and 3 bases respectively, with 14 bases between them. This CDR3 is CASSRDMAFNQPQHF. The CDR3 region has the DNA TGTGCCAGCAGTAGGGACATGGCCTTCAATCAGCCCCAGCATTTT.

The chain couples TRBV29-1 to TRBJ2-1; 8 bases are shared with TRBD1. Looked up from germline, CDR1 is SQVTM and CDR2 is ANQGSEA. V shed 1 base and J 3 bases; nucleotides not matched to a gene: 2. The CDR3 extends over 14 amino acids. The CDR3 loop reads CSVEGRGHYNEQFF. CDR3 coding DNA: TGCAGCGTTGAAGGCAGGGGGCACTACAATGAGCAGTTCTTC.

This clonotype has a handful of counts. The DNA for the CDR3 is TGTGCCAGTAGTATAGACAGGAACTATGGCTACACCTTC. Encoded protein: CASSIDRNYGYTF. The J gene is TRBJ1-2, the V gene TRBV19; D uncertain. Trimming took 0 bases from V and 2 from J, leaving 4 bases between them. CDR1 and CDR2 from the germline V gene are LNHDA and SQIVND (reference sequence). This CDR3 has 13 amino acids.